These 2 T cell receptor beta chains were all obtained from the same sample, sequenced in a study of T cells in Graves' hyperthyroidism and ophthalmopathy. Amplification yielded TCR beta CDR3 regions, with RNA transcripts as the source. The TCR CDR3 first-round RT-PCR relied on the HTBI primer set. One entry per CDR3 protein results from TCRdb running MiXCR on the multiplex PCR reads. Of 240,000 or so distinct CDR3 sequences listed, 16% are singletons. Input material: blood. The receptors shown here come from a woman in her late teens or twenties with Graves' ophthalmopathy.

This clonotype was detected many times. The CDR3 bases are TGTGCCAGCAGTTATGACAGGGCAGAGACCCAGTACTTC. This codes for CASSYDRAETQYF. V and J are TRBV2 and TRBJ2-5; 7 positions match TRBD1. Germline V lookup: CDR1 SNHLY, CDR2 FYNNEI. This CDR3 has 13 residues. V lost 5 bases and J lost 4; bases outside the gene matches: 4.

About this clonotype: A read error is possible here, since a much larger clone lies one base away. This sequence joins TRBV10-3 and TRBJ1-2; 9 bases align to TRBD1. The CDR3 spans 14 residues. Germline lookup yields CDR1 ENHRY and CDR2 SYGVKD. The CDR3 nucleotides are TGTGCCATCAGAGGGGACAGGGAAGTGGATGGCCACACCTTC. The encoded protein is CAIRGDREVDGHTF.